The 27 T cell receptor beta chains presented below share a single source sample, sequenced in a study of T cells in localized non-small cell lung cancer. Some clones are missing from TCRdb's copy, which holds only in-frame ones; the method was immunoSEQ multiplex PCR. The sample contains some 11,000 clones, roughly nine tenths of which appear only once. The source material was peripheral blood, sampled before any cancer treatment. The receptors were sampled from a male donor aged 60 or over with stage III lung adenocarcinoma.

The chain couples TRBV19 to TRBJ1-2; D uncertain. Trimming removed 6 bases at V and 5 bases at J, with 19 bases between. Germline lookup yields CDR1 LNHDA and CDR2 SQIVND (reference sequence). There are 15 residues in the CDR3. The CDR3 DNA reads TGTGCCAGTAGCCCAAGTATAGGTCAGTTTTATGGCTACACCTTC. This encodes CASSPSIGQFYGYTF.

Worth noting for this clone: At one of its ends the junction is not consistent with the germline gene, which may arise from a read error. The chain employs TRBV18 and TRBJ2-5, with D tentatively TRBD2 (7 bases). This CDR3 has 11 residues. Germline-derived CDR1 and CDR2 are KGHSH and LQKENI. CDR3 bases: TGTGCCAGCTCACCATCGGGGGGCTCCAACTTC. Protein sequence: CASSPSGGSNF.

The chain couples TRBV29-1 to TRBJ2-7; D remains unclear. The CDR3 loop spans 11 amino acids. Looked up from germline, CDR1 is SQVTM and CDR2 is ANQGSEA. V lost 5 bases, J lost 3 bases, and 8 bases lay in between. The CDR3 spells CSVRWGYEQYF. The DNA of the CDR3 is TGCAGCGTTAGATGGGGCTACGAGCAGTACTTC.

This clone was seen only once. The chain couples TRBV6-9 to TRBJ1-4; 10 bases agree with TRBD1. CDR3 size: 15 residues. Germline lookup yields CDR1 MNHGY and CDR2 SVAAGI. The V gene end was trimmed by 6 bases and the J gene end by 6 bases; junction bases not matched to a gene: 7. CDR3 sequence (DNA): TGTGCCAGCAGGCTCACCGGGACAGGGGATGAAAAACTGTTTTTT. Translated, it gives CASRLTGTGDEKLFF.

This clone appeared once. The chain links TRBV7-6 to TRBJ2-7; D might be TRBD2 (5 bases). The CDR3 is made up of 18 amino acids. V dropped 1 base and J dropped 5 bases, with 24 bases sitting between them. Germline V gene sequence: CDR1 SGHVS, CDR2 FNYEAQ. The CDR3 nucleotides read TGTGCCAGCAGCTTAGTCCCCCGCCTTGGACTGCCTCGGGACGAGCAGTACTTC. Translation: CASSLVPRLGLPRDEQYF.

This chain links TRBV10-3 with TRBJ1-2; D uncertain. CDR1 is ENHRY, CDR2 SYGVKD, per germline. The CDR3 covers 12 residues. V was cut by 7 bases and J by 2 bases, with 8 bases left in between. The CDR3 nucleotides are TGTGCCATCAAAGGGCAGAACTATGGCTACACCTTC. Its translation is CAIKGQNYGYTF.

The J gene is TRBJ2-1, the V gene TRBV11-3, with 9 bases aligning to TRBD2. The CDR3 loop spans 16 amino acids. V dropped 7 bases and J dropped 0; count of bases not matched to a gene: 7. Germline lookup yields CDR1 SGHNT and CDR2 YENEEA. In nucleotides, the CDR3 is TGTGCCAGCAAACTAGCGGGCCACTACTCCTACAATGAGCAGTTCTTC. This translates into CASKLAGHYSYNEQFF. The full variable domain, with the rest looked up from reference TRBV11-3 and TRBJ2-1, is EAGVVQSPRYKIIEKKQPVAFWCNPISGHNTLYWYLQNLGQGPELLIRYENEEAVDDSQLPKDRFSAERLKGVDSTLKIQPAELGDSAVYLCASKLAGHYSYNEQFFGPGTRLTVL.

This clone was picked up one time. V is TRBV28 and J is TRBJ1-1; D not resolved. The V gene's germline CDR1 is MDHEN and CDR2 SYDVKM. The CDR3 length is 13 residues. With 5 bases removed from V and 6 bases from J, the gap between germline ends came to 13 bases. The CDR3 region has the DNA TGTGCCAGCAGTCTCCCCGGTGTCGCTGAAGCTTTCTTT. It encodes CASSLPGVAEAFF.

This chain joins TRBV7-6 and TRBJ1-4; D remains unclear. V dropped 6 bases and J dropped 3 bases, with 14 bases sitting between them. The CDR3 spans 15 residues. CDR1 is SGHVS, CDR2 FNYEAQ, per germline. The CDR3 bases are TGTGCCAGCAGGCGAGACCCCACGGCTAATGAAAAACTGTTTTTT. Protein product: CASRRDPTANEKLFF.

The chain carries TRBV7-2 and TRBJ2-6; tentatively, D is TRBD1 (6 bases). Trimming cost V 5 bases and J 2 bases, with 13 bases left between them. There are 16 residues in the CDR3. Germline V gene lookup returns CDR1 SGHTA and CDR2 FQGNSA. CDR3 amino acids: CASSPQGSTGANVLTF. The CDR3 DNA is TGTGCCAGCAGCCCCCAGGGGAGCACTGGGGCCAACGTCCTGACTTTC.

The J gene is TRBJ2-6, the V gene TRBV4-3; possible D gene TRBD1, 6 bases. CDR3 size: 17 residues. Germline V gene lookup returns CDR1 LGHNA and CDR2 YSLEER. Trimming pared 1 base from V and 1 base from J, leaving 11 bases between. DNA of the CDR3: TGCGCCAGCAGCCAAGGACAGGCCGTTTCTGGGGCCAACGTCCTGACTTTC. Translated, it gives CASSQGQAVSGANVLTF.

The genes are TRBV19 and TRBJ2-4, with a tentative D call TRBD2 (6 bases). Germline CDR1 reads LNHDA; CDR2 reads SQIVND (reference sequence). This CDR3 has 18 residues. V shed 8 bases and J shed 1 base, with 24 bases lying between them. Here the CDR3 DNA reads TGTGCCAGTCGGGCGGGATTCGAGGGAGTGGGGGCCAAAAACATTCAGTACTTC. Amino acids: CASRAGFEGVGAKNIQYF.

This sequence joins TRBV18 and TRBJ2-2; 7 bases line up with TRBD1. Germline CDR1 is KGHSH and CDR2 is LQKENI. This CDR3 has 17 amino acids. V lost 4 bases, J lost 0 bases, and 8 bases stayed unmatched. In DNA form, the CDR3 reads TGTGCCAGCTCACTATACTCCACAGGGGCGAACACCGGGGAGCTGTTTTTT. It yields the protein CASSLYSTGANTGELFF.

The chain is built from TRBV28 and TRBJ1-1; 10 nucleotides align to TRBD1. CDR1 and CDR2 from the germline V gene are MDHEN and SYDVKM. V shed 8 bases and J 6 bases; nucleotides not matched to a gene: 12. CDR3 length equals 15 residues. CDR3 coding DNA: TGTGCCAGCTGGACCCCCGGGACAGGGGTATCTGAAGCTTTCTTT. Protein sequence: CASWTPGTGVSEAFF.

This rearrangement joins TRBV10-1 to TRBJ2-7; D is tentatively TRBD1 or TRBD2 (6 bases each). Deletions cut 6 bases from V and 1 base from J, with 16 bases between. Germline assignment: CDR1 WNHNN and CDR2 SYGVQD (reference sequence). The CDR3 has 15 residues. DNA for the CDR3: TGCGCCAGCAGCCCAAGGGGGGCGAAGTCCTACGAGCAGTACTTC. Its translation is CASSPRGAKSYEQYF.

The chain recombines TRBV27 with TRBJ1-1, with D possibly being TRBD1 (5 bases). V was shortened by 9 bases and J by 4 bases, with 15 bases between the two germline ends. The CDR3 sequence is 13 residues long. CDR1 MNHEY and CDR2 SMNVEV come from the germline V gene (reference sequence). The CDR3: CASRGLGGTEAFF. The CDR3 nucleotides are TGTGCCAGTAGGGGCTTAGGTGGCACTGAAGCTTTCTTT.

This clone appeared once. The rearrangement uses TRBV18 and TRBJ1-4; D unresolved. This CDR3 has 15 residues. V was trimmed by 3 bases and J by 8 bases, leaving 16 bases between them. Germline V gives CDR1 KGHSH, CDR2 LQKENI. The CDR3 DNA reads TGTGCCAGCTCACCGGCAGGTAGATTTGGGGAAAAACTGTTTTTT. It codes for CASSPAGRFGEKLFF.

The chain is built from TRBV7-2 and TRBJ1-2; D unclear. Per the germline V gene, CDR1 is SGHTA and CDR2 is FQGNSA. V was shortened by 5 bases and J by 1 base, with 5 bases between the two germline ends. CDR3 length: 12 amino acids. CDR3 bases: TGTGCCAGCAGCCCAGATAACTATGGCTACACCTTC. It is translated as CASSPDNYGYTF.

This clone has just one count. DNA of the CDR3: TGTGCCAGCAGCTTGGCTCGGACAGGGGCCTACGAGCAGTACTTC. Translation gives CASSLARTGAYEQYF. The chain uses TRBV5-5 and TRBJ2-7; TRBD1 aligns across 9 bases. V lost 0 bases, J lost 2 bases, and 3 bases stayed unmatched. Germline-derived CDR1 and CDR2 are SGHKS and YYEKEE (reference sequence). The CDR3 totals 15 residues. Variable domain in full (rest from reference TRBV5-5 and TRBJ2-7): DAGVTQSPTHLIKTRGQQVTLRCSPISGHKSVSWYQQVLGQGPQFIFQYYEKEERGRGNFPDRFSARQFPNYSSELNVNALLLGDSALYLCASSLARTGAYEQYFGPGTRLTVT.

The chain couples TRBV28 to TRBJ1-5; D ambiguous. This CDR3 spans 16 amino acids. The germline V gene encodes CDR1 MDHEN and CDR2 SYDVKM. Trimming took off 5 bases at V and 6 bases at J, with 20 bases between the two ends. The CDR3 reads CASSPQTQMRGQPQHF. CDR3 DNA sequence: TGTGCCAGCAGTCCCCAGACTCAAATGAGAGGTCAGCCCCAGCATTTT.

The chain carries TRBV18 and TRBJ1-4; no clear D. Germline V lookup: CDR1 KGHSH, CDR2 LQKENI. The CDR3 sequence is 13 residues long. V lost 6 bases, J lost 6 bases, and 11 bases lay in between. The CDR3 DNA is TGTGCCAGCTCCCTAGGACGGGATGAAAAACTGTTTTTT. This gives the protein CASSLGRDEKLFF.

The chain combines TRBV2 with TRBJ2-1; D is possibly TRBD1 (5 bases). The CDR3 sequence is 16 residues long. V lost 0 bases and J 5 bases, leaving 14 bases between the germline ends. CDR1 is SNHLY and CDR2 is FYNNEI in the germline V gene. The CDR3 sequence: CASSEAARVGDNEQFF. DNA for the CDR3: TGTGCCAGCAGTGAAGCCGCCAGGGTAGGGGACAATGAGCAGTTCTTC.

This rearrangement joins TRBV7-2 to TRBJ2-2; 9 bases map to TRBD2. Germline trimming cut 4 bases from V and 2 bases from J; bases unmatched to any gene: 5. Germline CDR1 SGHTA, CDR2 FQGNSA. The CDR3 spans 16 residues. The CDR3 DNA reads as TGTGCCAGCAGCTCTATAGCGGGAGCCAACACCGGGGAGCTGTTTTTT. It is translated as CASSSIAGANTGELFF.

The chain recombines TRBV29-1 with TRBJ2-7; D is unresolved. CDR3 size: 13 residues. Germline V gene data show CDR1 as SQVTM and CDR2 as ANQGSEA. Trimming shortened V by 4 bases and J by 7 bases, and 17 bases separated the two germline ends. The CDR3 DNA sequence: TGCAGCGTTGCGTGGGAAAGTTCTGGTGAGCAGTACTTC. Residues: CSVAWESSGEQYF.

V is TRBV30 and J is TRBJ2-2; D perhaps matches TRBD1 (6 bases). V was cut by 0 bases and J by 7 bases, with 9 bases left in between. The CDR3 is 13 residues long. Germline V CDR1 and CDR2: GTSNPN, SVGIG (reference sequence). CDR3: CAWSVGGRGELFF. CDR3 sequence (DNA): TGTGCCTGGAGTGTAGGGGGACGCGGGGAGCTGTTTTTT.

V is TRBV5-1 and J is TRBJ2-2; TRBD1 agrees at 9 bases. The germline CDR1 and CDR2 sequences are SGHRS and YFSETQ. J lost 4 bases, V lost 5 bases, and 9 bases had no gene match. The CDR3 has 16 residues. The DNA of the CDR3 is TGCGCCAGCAGGTTTACAGGGGGCTCCGGCACCGGGGAGCTGTTTTTT. This encodes CASRFTGGSGTGELFF.

The genes are TRBV30 and TRBJ2-7, with 11 positions matching TRBD1. After removal of 2 bases from V and 2 bases from J, the junction contained 8 bases not matched to a gene. Germline-derived CDR1 and CDR2 are GTSNPN and SVGIG (reference sequence). This CDR3 is 16 amino acids long. The CDR3 coding sequence is TGTGCCTGGAGTTTGGGAGGGGGACAGGGGGCCTACGAGCAGTACTTC. Its protein product is CAWSLGGGQGAYEQYF.